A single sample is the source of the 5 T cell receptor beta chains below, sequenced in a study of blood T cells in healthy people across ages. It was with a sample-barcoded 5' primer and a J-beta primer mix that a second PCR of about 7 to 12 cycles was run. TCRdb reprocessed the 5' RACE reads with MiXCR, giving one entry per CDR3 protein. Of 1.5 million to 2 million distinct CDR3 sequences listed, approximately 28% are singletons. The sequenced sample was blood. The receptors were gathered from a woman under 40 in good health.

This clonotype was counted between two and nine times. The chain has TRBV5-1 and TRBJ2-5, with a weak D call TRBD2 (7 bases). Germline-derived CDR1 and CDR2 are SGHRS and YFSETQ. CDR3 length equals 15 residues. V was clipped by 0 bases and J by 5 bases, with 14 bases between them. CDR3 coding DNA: TGCGCCAGCAGCTTGGAATCGGGGGGCGCCGAGACCCAGTACTTC. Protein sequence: CASSLESGGAETQYF.

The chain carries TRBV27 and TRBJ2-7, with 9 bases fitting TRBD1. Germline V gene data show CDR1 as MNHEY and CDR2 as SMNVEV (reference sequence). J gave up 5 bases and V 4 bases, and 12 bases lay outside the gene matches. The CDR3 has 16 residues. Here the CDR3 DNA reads TGTGCCAGCAGTTGGAAGACCGGGACAGGGACCAACGAGCAGTACTTC. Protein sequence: CASSWKTGTGTNEQYF.

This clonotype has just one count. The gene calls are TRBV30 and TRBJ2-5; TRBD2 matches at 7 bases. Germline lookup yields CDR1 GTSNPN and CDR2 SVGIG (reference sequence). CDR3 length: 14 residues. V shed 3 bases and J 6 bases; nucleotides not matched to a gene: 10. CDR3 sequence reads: CAWRIGGGGKTQYF. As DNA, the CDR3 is TGTGCCTGGAGGATTGGGGGGGGAGGGAAGACCCAGTACTTC.

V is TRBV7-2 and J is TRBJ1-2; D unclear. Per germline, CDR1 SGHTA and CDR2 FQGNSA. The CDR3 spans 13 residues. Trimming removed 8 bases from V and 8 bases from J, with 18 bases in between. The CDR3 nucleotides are TGTGCCAGCGGAGAATCCGTCATAGTCGGCTACACCTTC. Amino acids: CASGESVIVGYTF.

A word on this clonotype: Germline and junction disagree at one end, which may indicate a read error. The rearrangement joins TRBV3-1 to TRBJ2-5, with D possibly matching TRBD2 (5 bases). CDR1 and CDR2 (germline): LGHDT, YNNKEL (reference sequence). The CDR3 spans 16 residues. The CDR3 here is CASGHYPESGQETQYF. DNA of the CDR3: TGTGCCAGCGGCCATTACCCTGAATCGGGACAAGAGACCCAGTACTTC.